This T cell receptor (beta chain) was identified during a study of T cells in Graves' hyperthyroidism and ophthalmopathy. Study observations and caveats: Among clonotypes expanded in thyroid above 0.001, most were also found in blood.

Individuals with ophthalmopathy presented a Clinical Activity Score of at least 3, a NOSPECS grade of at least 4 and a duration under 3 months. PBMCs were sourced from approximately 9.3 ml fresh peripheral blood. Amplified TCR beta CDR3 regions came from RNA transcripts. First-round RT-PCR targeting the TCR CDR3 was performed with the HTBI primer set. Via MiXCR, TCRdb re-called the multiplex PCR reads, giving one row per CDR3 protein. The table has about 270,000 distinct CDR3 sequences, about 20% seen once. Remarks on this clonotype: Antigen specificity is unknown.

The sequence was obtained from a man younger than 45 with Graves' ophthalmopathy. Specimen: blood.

As DNA, the CDR3 is TGTGCCAGTAGGATTATGGGGGGTGACTATGGCTACACCTTC. As protein: CASRIMGGDYGYTF. The chain has TRBV19 and TRBJ1-2, with a tentative D call TRBD1 (5 bases). Germline CDR1 LNHDA, CDR2 SQIVND (reference sequence). With 6 bases removed from V and 3 bases from J, the gap between germline ends came to 14 bases. The CDR3 extends over 14 amino acids.